A single T cell receptor (beta chain) is shown here with its context. Its matching antigen is unknown. Treatment specified: about 20 received Ad26.COV2.S at low or high dose, single or two shots; about 5 received placebo; per-sample allocation not given. Sampling was done on day 63 after the first vaccine or placebo injection. Germline V gene data show CDR1 as SGHDT and CDR2 as YYEEEE. The CDR3 consists of 15 residues. The junction had 6 bases not matched to a gene; V was cut back by 0 bases and J by 3 bases. Method: immunoSEQ multiplex PCR; TCRdb's copy keeps in-frame clones and lacks some. The sample shows 350,000 to 500,000 clones, 88% of them seen only once. This sample is part of a study of Ad26.COV2.S vaccination and SARS-CoV-2 variants. Findings and caveats of the study: A substantial breadth of spike-specific CD8+ and CD4+ T cell responses after vaccination has been reported.

This sequence joins TRBV5-6 and TRBJ2-7; 7 nucleotides match TRBD1. This receptor was identified in a person aged 18-60 years who received the Ad26.COV2.S COVID-19 vaccine or a placebo. Sequencing was performed on peripheral blood, taken in a trial of Ad26.COV2.S vaccine versus placebo. For the CDR3, the DNA is TGTGCCAGCAGCTTGGGGGGGACAGTAGACTACGAGCAGTACTTC. It is translated as CASSLGGTVDYEQYF.